This T cell receptor beta chain was documented in a study of blood T cell repertoires in COVID-19. Study at large: Whether acute or convalescent, the COVID-19 samples came from the United States, Italy and Spain. In each case, the material was cDNA or gDNA derived from T cells, B-cell-depleted T cells, or PBMCs.

In the source study's methods: Amplified reference gene primers provided the basis for estimating nucleated cell counts. Sequenced by immunoSEQ multiplex PCR; TCRdb stores in-frame clones only, minus some. That table gives V, J and clone size, and the DNA gave D and trimming. This sample has 230,000 or so clones; more than 65% occur once, and the top ten carry about 1.5%. The source of this sequence is a woman between 40 and 50 years old who had recovered from COVID-19. Material: peripheral blood.

CDR3 sequence reads: CASSIEAGNQPQHF. The CDR3 DNA follows: TGTGCCAGTAGTATAGAGGCAGGGAATCAGCCCCAGCATTTT. V is TRBV19 and J is TRBJ1-5; TRBD1 might be the D (5 bases). CDR1 and CDR2 from the germline V gene are LNHDA and SQIVND (reference sequence). The CDR3 contains 14 residues. Trimming left V 0 bases short and J 4 bases short, with 7 bases between.